What follows are 9 T cell receptor beta chains derived from one specimen sequenced in a study of T-cell memory formation after mild COVID-19. TCRdb re-called the 5' RACE reads through MiXCR, storing one row per CDR3 protein. In the table there are fewer than 450,000 distinct CDR3 sequences, around 24% of which are singletons. The sequenced material came from PBMCs or a T cell subset sorted from them (not recorded which). The origin of the receptors is an adult woman who had mild COVID-19 (a few samples of this study predate the infection). Cell type and time point are not known.

The CDR3 spells CASSLVTGGRSEQFF. CDR3 coding DNA: TGTGCCAGCAGCTTAGTTACGGGGGGGCGGAGTGAGCAGTTCTTC. This chain links TRBV7-2 with TRBJ2-1; TRBD2 agrees at 8 bases. The CDR3 is 15 amino acids. Germline CDR1 and CDR2: SGHTA and FQGNSA. The trim removed 1 base at V and 9 bases at J, leaving 8 bases unmatched.

The chain joins TRBV6-5 to TRBJ1-1; D is perhaps TRBD1 (5 bases). The CDR3 extends over 16 amino acids. Germline values: CDR1 MNHEY, CDR2 SVGAGI. V dropped 6 bases and J dropped 1 base, with 18 bases sitting between them. The CDR3 DNA reads TGTGCCAGCAGAGACGCGTGGGGCCTTTCGAACACTGAAGCTTTCTTT. Amino acids: CASRDAWGLSNTEAFF.

This chain connects TRBV4-3 to TRBJ1-2, with a possible D match to TRBD1 (6 bases). V gave up 1 base and J gave up 6 bases, with 12 bases separating them. Germline V gives CDR1 LGHNA, CDR2 YSLEER. The CDR3 loop spans 14 amino acids. CDR3 DNA: TGCGCCAGCAGCCAAGTGGCAGGGGCCGATGGCTACACCTTC. This encodes CASSQVAGADGYTF.

The chain employs TRBV5-1 and TRBJ1-5; TRBD1 might be the D (5 bases). The ends were cut back, 0 bases at V and 7 bases at J, with 14 bases in the middle. This CDR3 is 15 amino acids long. Germline-derived CDR1 and CDR2 are SGHRS and YFSETQ. The chain's CDR3 is CASSLGDVDGQPQHF. The CDR3 DNA reads TGCGCCAGCAGCTTGGGGGACGTCGACGGGCAGCCCCAGCATTTT.

The CDR3 here is CASSLGTGFYEQYF. The CDR3 nucleotides are TGTGCCAGCAGCCTGGGGACAGGGTTCTACGAGCAGTACTTC. The chain employs TRBV7-9 and TRBJ2-7; 9 positions agree with TRBD1. The CDR3 extends over 14 amino acids. J was trimmed by 3 bases and V by 5 bases; bases with no gene match: 5. Looked up from germline, CDR1 is SEHNR and CDR2 is FQNEAQ (reference sequence). The variable domain in full, with the rest retrieved from reference TRBV7-9 and TRBJ2-7, is DTGVSQNPRHKITKRGQNVTFRCDPISEHNRLYWYRQTLGQGPEFLTYFQNEAQLEKSRLLSDRFSAERPKGSFSTLEIQRTEQGDSAMYLCASSLGTGFYEQYFGPGTRLTVT.

The CDR3 loop is CATSDLTGLQETQYF. In DNA, the CDR3 is TGTGCCACCAGTGATCTGACAGGCCTGCAGGAGACCCAGTACTTC. The V and J genes are TRBV24-1 and TRBJ2-5; the D gene is possibly TRBD1 (6 bases). The CDR3 runs to 15 residues. Trimming removed 3 bases at V and 5 bases at J, with 15 bases between. The germline gives CDR1 KGHDR, CDR2 SFDVKD.

This clonotype was counted a few times. The CDR3 here is CASSQQGGNTEAFF. The DNA for the CDR3 is TGTGCCAGCTCTCAACAGGGGGGGAACACTGAAGCTTTCTTT. This chain joins TRBV18 and TRBJ1-1, with TRBD1 matching over 8 bases. V was clipped by 6 bases and J by 1 base; unmatched bases: 4. The CDR3 contains 14 residues. The germline V gene has CDR1 KGHSH and CDR2 LQKENI.

This clonotype was counted ten times or more. The chain links TRBV6-6 to TRBJ2-7; the match to TRBD1 covers 8 bases. After removal of 5 bases from V and 3 bases from J, the junction contained 12 bases not matched to a gene. The CDR3 totals 16 residues. Germline V gene data show CDR1 as MNHNY and CDR2 as SVGAGI (reference sequence). This CDR3 reads CASSATDRGGSYEQYF. The DNA of the CDR3 is TGTGCCAGCAGTGCAACCGACAGGGGAGGAAGCTACGAGCAGTACTTC.

The genes are TRBV12-3 or TRBV12-4 and TRBJ1-2; TRBD1 agrees at 7 bases. Trimming took 5 bases from V and 3 from J; bases not matched to a gene: 3. This CDR3 spans 13 amino acids. The CDR3 sequence is CASSRQGYYGYTF. The CDR3 DNA follows: TGTGCCAGCAGTCGACAGGGCTACTATGGCTACACCTTC.